The next 13 T cell receptor beta chains were all read from a single sample in a study of shared clonotypes between healthy human individuals. Repertoires were generated with immunoSEQ multiplex PCR, while TCRdb's copy carries only in-frame clones and drops some. The sample includes a few million clones, 80% to 95% seen only once; the top ten take about 0.37%. The sequenced material came from naive CD4+ T cells from PBMCs. Documented subset: CD45RA+ positively selected. All receptors come from a man aged 18 to 29 in good health. Some clones in this sample may be carry-over from other donors' samples.

V usage is TRBV29-1 and J usage is TRBJ2-5, with 9 bases matching TRBD2. The V and J ends lost 5 bases and 5 bases, in that order; junction bases with no gene match: 9. The CDR3 spans 14 residues. The germline V gene encodes CDR1 SQVTM and CDR2 ANQGSEA. Here the CDR3 reads CSVRAGGIGETQYF. The CDR3, as DNA: TGCAGCGTTAGGGCGGGAGGGATCGGGGAGACCCAGTACTTC.

The V and J genes are TRBV7-2 and TRBJ2-2, with 9 bases lining up with TRBD2. With V trimmed by 1 base and J by 2 bases, 2 bases remained unmatched. Germline assignment: CDR1 SGHTA and CDR2 FQGNSA. The length of the CDR3 is 16 residues. The CDR3 DNA reads TGTGCCAGCAGCTTAGTTAGCGGGAGCAACACCGGGGAGCTGTTTTTT. Its translation is CASSLVSGSNTGELFF.

The rearrangement links TRBV11-2 to TRBJ2-1, with D hard to call. Germline V gives CDR1 SGHAT, CDR2 FQNNGV. The CDR3 is 13 amino acids. Trimming took off 6 bases at V and 4 bases at J, with 10 bases between the two ends. CDR3 bases: TGTGCCAGCAGGCCAAACGCGTACAATGAGCAGTTCTTC. Protein: CASRPNAYNEQFF.

V usage is TRBV6-5 and J usage is TRBJ2-3; 11 bases agree with TRBD2. V lost 11 bases and J lost 4; bases outside the gene matches: 5. The CDR3 spans 13 residues. Per germline, CDR1 MNHEY and CDR2 SVGAGI. CDR3 nucleotides: TGTGCCGTAGGACTAGCGGGTGCAGATACGCAGTATTTT. Amino acid sequence: CAVGLAGADTQYF.

This chain uses TRBV27 with TRBJ2-4; 11 nucleotides line up with TRBD1. Germline V lookup: CDR1 MNHEY, CDR2 SMNVEV (reference sequence). With 0 bases clipped from V and 7 bases from J, the junction kept 14 bases outside the gene matches. CDR3 length: 19 amino acids. In DNA form, the CDR3 reads TGTGCCAGCAGTTTATCGGAAACCGAGAAAGGGACAGGGGGGAACATTCAGTACTTC. It translates to CASSLSETEKGTGGNIQYF.

A single count supports this clone. The rearrangement links TRBV11-2 to TRBJ2-2; possibly TRBD1 or TRBD2 for D (5 bases each). The CDR3 covers 18 residues. V was cut by 4 bases and J by 0 bases, with 18 bases left in between. Per germline, CDR1 SGHAT and CDR2 FQNNGV. DNA for the CDR3: TGTGCCAGCAGCTCAAGGACTGCCGGGACCACGAACACCGGGGAGCTGTTTTTT. Its translation is CASSSRTAGTTNTGELFF.

In DNA, the CDR3 is TGTGCCAGCAGCCCAGGGGGACTAGCGGACCAAGAGACCCAGTACTTC. It is translated as CASSPGGLADQETQYF. V and J are TRBV11-3 and TRBJ2-5; TRBD2 matches 11 bases. Losses at the gene ends were 5 bases for V and 0 bases for J; bases not matched to a gene: 5. CDR3 length: 16 residues. Germline V CDR1 and CDR2: SGHNT, YENEEA.

The chain has TRBV27 and TRBJ1-2; D is ambiguous. Germline CDR1 reads MNHEY; CDR2 reads SMNVEV (reference sequence). The CDR3 length is 10 residues. Trimming stripped 8 bases from V and 5 bases from J, with 6 bases between. CDR3 loop: CASGDYGYTF. CDR3 nucleotides: TGTGCCAGCGGAGATTATGGCTACACCTTC.

The rearrangement uses TRBV20-1 and TRBJ1-1; D is perhaps TRBD1 (6 bases). Deletions cut 7 bases from V and 3 bases from J, with 9 bases between. The germline CDR1 and CDR2 sequences are DFQATT and SNEGSKA (reference sequence). The CDR3 has 11 residues. This chain's CDR3 is CSEKGDTEAFF. In DNA form, the CDR3 reads TGCAGTGAGAAGGGGGACACTGAAGCTTTCTTT.

CDR3 amino acids: CASSPQWGQVFYEQYF. The CDR3 region has the DNA TGTGCCAGCTCACCCCAATGGGGACAGGTCTTCTACGAGCAGTACTTC. The chain carries TRBV18 and TRBJ2-7; 8 bases line up with TRBD1. This CDR3 contains 16 residues. Looked up from germline, CDR1 is KGHSH and CDR2 is LQKENI. The J segment lost 3 bases and the V segment lost 3 bases, leaving 10 bases of the junction unmatched.

This clone appeared a single time. The gene calls are TRBV7-6 and TRBJ2-7; D is possibly TRBD1 (6 bases). Trimming left V 5 bases short and J 6 bases short, with 23 bases between. Germline CDR1 and CDR2: SGHVS and FNYEAQ. The CDR3 consists of 16 residues. CDR3 region: CASSPRGHPPYGEQYF. DNA of the CDR3: TGTGCCAGCAGCCCGAGGGGACACCCCCCTTATGGCGAGCAGTACTTC.

The chain links TRBV19 to TRBJ1-1; D gene uncertain. The CDR3 contains 15 residues. CDR1 LNHDA and CDR2 SQIVND come from the germline V gene (reference sequence). V was cut by 1 base and J by 10 bases, with 19 bases left in between. CDR3 nucleotides: TGTGCCAGTAGTATAGGTGTCAGCTCCCTAACCCGAGCTTTCTTT. Its translation is CASSIGVSSLTRAFF.

This clone was picked up one time. The chain links TRBV5-1 to TRBJ2-1; weak D call: TRBD2 (6 bases). V was trimmed by 2 bases and J by 4 bases, leaving 13 bases between them. Germline assignment: CDR1 SGHRS and CDR2 YFSETQ. The CDR3 loop spans 15 amino acids. The CDR3 region is CASSFGGISYNEQFF. The DNA of the CDR3 is TGCGCCAGCAGCTTCGGCGGGATCTCTTACAATGAGCAGTTCTTC. Full variable domain (rest looked up from reference TRBV5-1 and TRBJ2-1): KAGVTQTPRYLIKTRGQQVTLSCSPISGHRSVSWYQQTPGQGLQFLFEYFSETQRNKGNFPGRFSGRQFSNSRSEMNVSTLELGDSALYLCASSFGGISYNEQFFGPGTRLTVL.